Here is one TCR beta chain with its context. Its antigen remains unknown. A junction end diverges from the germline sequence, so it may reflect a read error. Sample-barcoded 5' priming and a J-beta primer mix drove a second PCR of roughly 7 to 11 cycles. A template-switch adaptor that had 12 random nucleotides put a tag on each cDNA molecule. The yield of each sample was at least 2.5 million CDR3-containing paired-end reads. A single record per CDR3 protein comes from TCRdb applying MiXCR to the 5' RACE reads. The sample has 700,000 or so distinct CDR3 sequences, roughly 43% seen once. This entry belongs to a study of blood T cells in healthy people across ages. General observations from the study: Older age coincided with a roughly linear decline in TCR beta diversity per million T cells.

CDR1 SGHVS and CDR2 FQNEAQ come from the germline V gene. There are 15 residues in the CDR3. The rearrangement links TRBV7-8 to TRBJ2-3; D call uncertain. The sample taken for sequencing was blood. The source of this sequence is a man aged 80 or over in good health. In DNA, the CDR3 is TGTGTCAGCAGCGCCATCCAAGTAGCCACAGATACGCAGTATTTT. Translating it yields CVSSAIQVATDTQYF.